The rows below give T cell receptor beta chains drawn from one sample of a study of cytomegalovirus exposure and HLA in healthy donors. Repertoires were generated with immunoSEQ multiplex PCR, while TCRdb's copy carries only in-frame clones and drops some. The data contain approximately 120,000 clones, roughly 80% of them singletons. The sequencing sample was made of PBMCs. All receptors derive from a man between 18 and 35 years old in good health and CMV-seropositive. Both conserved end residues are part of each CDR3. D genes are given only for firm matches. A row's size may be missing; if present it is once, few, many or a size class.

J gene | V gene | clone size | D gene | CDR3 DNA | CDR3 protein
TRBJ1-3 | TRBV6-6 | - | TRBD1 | TGTGCCAGCAGTACAACAGGGGCGAAGGGAAACACCATATATTTT | CASSTTGAKGNTIYF
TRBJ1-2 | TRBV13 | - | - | TGTGCCAGCTCGGAGGGGGGGAACTATGGCTACACCTTC | CASSEGGNYGYTF
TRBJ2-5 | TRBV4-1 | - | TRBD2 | TGCGCCAGCAGCCAAGAGGGTAGCGGGGGGCCACAGTACTTC | CASSQEGSGGPQYF
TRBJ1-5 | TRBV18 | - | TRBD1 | TGTGCCAGCTCACAAGGGACAGGGGAAGGTCAGCCCCAGCATTTT | CASSQGTGEGQPQHF
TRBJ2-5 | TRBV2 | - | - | TGTGCCAGCGATCCACAGGGATTGGAGACCCAGTACTTC | CASDPQGLETQYF
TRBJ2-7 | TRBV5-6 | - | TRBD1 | TGTGCCAGCAGCTCCACCCGACTCGTGACAGGGGATCTCGGGGAGCAGTACTTC | CASSSTRLVTGDLGEQYF
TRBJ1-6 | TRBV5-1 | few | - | TGCGCCAGCAGCTTGGATCCGGCCCGGGAGAATTCACCCCTCCACTTT | CASSLDPARENSPLHF
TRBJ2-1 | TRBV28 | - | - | TGTGCCAGCAGTTTTACAGGGAGCTCCTACAATGAGCAGTTCTTC | CASSFTGSSYNEQFF
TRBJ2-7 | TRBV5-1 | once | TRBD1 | TGCGCCAGCAGCTTGGAGAGGACAGGGATGTACGAGCAGTACTTC | CASSLERTGMYEQYF
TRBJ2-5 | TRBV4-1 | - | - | TGCGCCAGCAGCCAATCGACCGGGACACAGGAGACCCAGTACTTC | CASSQSTGTQETQYF
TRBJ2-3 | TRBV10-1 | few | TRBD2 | TGCGCCAGTCAAGCGGGGGGGGCCTATACAGATACGCAGTATTTT | CASQAGGAYTDTQYF
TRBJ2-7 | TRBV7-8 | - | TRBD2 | TGTGCCAGCAGCTTAGCGGTCGTGGGGGGGAGTGTATCCTACGAGCAGTACTTC | CASSLAVVGGSVSYEQYF
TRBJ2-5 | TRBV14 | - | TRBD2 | TGTGCCAGCAGCCCCCGGACTAGCGCGGAGACCCAGTACTTC | CASSPRTSAETQYF
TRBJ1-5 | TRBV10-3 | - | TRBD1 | TGTGCCATCAATAAGGACAGGGAAGAGCCCCAGCATTTT | CAINKDREEPQHF
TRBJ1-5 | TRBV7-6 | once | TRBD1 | TGTGCCAGCAGCCAAACCCCAGGGGGACAGCCCCAGCATTTT | CASSQTPGGQPQHF
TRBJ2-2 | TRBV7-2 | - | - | TGTGCCAGCAGCTTAGCGCCCACAGGCCCCGGGGAGCTGTTTTTT | CASSLAPTGPGELFF
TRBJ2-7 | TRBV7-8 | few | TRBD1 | TGTGCCAGCAGCTTAAGGGAGCAGGGGGACCTGTACTTC | CASSLREQGDLYF
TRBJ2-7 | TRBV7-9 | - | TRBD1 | TGTGCCAGCAGCATAGCAGGGGGACGCTACGAGCAGTACTTC | CASSIAGGRYEQYF
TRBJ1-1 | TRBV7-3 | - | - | TGTGCCAGCAGCACTAACCCTCGCGAAGCTTTCTTT | CASSTNPREAFF
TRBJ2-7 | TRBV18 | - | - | TGTGCCAGCTCACTAGCAGGGGCCTACGAGCAGTACTTC | CASSLAGAYEQYF
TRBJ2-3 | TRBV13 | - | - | TGTGCCAGCTTAGGGGCGTTCACAGATACGCAGTATTTT | CASLGAFTDTQYF
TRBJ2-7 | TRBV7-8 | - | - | TGTGCCAGCAGCTTAGCGCATCGGCAGGGATACGAGCAGTACTTC | CASSLAHRQGYEQYF
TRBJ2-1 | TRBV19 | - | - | TGTGCCAGTACGCGCGACATGACCTACAATGAGCAGTTCTTC | CASTRDMTYNEQFF
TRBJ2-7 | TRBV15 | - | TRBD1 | TGTGCCCCGCCGCTAGGGGGCAGCTCCTACGAGCAGTACTTC | CAPPLGGSSYEQYF
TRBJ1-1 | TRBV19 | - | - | TGTGCCAGTAGTATACAGGGTTACACTGAAGCTTTCTTT | CASSIQGYTEAFF
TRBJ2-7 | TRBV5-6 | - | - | TGTGCCAGCAGCCGGGGTAGCTACGAGCAGTACTTC | CASSRGSYEQYF
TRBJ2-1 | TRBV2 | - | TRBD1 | TGTGCCAGCAGCCTACAGGGGGTCAATGAGCAGTTCTTC | CASSLQGVNEQFF
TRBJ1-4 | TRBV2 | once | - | TGTGCCAGCAGCGACCTACAGGGAAAAGAGGAAAAACTGTTTTTT | CASSDLQGKEEKLFF
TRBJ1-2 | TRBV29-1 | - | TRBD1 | TGCAGCGTTGAGGGAGGGGGACAGGTCATTAACTATGGCTACACCTTC | CSVEGGGQVINYGYTF
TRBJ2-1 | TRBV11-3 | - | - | TGTGCCAGCAGCTTTACGGGGTACAATGAGCAGTTCTTC | CASSFTGYNEQFF
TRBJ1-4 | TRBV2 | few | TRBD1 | TGTGCCAGCAGCGACAGGGTCGGTAATGAAAAACTGTTTTTT | CASSDRVGNEKLFF
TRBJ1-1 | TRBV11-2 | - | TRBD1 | TGTGCCAGCAACGACGGGACAGCGAACACTGAAGCTTTCTTT | CASNDGTANTEAFF
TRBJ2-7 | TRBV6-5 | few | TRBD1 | TGTGCCAGCAGTCTCATACAGGGGGCATCCGAGCAGTACTTC | CASSLIQGASEQYF
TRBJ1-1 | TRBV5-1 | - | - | TGCGCCAGCAGCTTGGCCTCAGGTATGAACACTGAAGCTTTCTTT | CASSLASGMNTEAFF
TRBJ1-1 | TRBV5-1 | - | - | TGCGCCAGCAGCTCCGCGGGGGCAGGGAACACTGAAGCTTTCTTT | CASSSAGAGNTEAFF
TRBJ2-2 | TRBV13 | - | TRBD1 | TGTGCCAGCAGATTCGGGACAGGGGGCACCGGGGAGCTGTTTTTT | CASRFGTGGTGELFF
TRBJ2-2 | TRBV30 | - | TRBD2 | TGTGCCTGGGTTAATAGCGGGGTTGACACCGGGGAGCTGTTTTTT | CAWVNSGVDTGELFF
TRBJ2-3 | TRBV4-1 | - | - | TGCGCCAGCAGCCAAGGTATTCGCACAGATACGCAGTATTTT | CASSQGIRTDTQYF
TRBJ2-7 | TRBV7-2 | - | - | TGTGCCAGCAGCTTAGAACGGGGGGCCCCCTACGAGCAGTACTTC | CASSLERGAPYEQYF
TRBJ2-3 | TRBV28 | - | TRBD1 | TGTGCCAGCAGTCCAGGGGGACAATGGGGCACAGATACGCAGTATTTT | CASSPGGQWGTDTQYF
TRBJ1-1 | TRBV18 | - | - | TGTGCCAGCTCACCAGCCACGGTGAACACTGAAGCTTTCTTT | CASSPATVNTEAFF
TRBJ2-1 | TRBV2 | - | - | TGTGCCAGCCGGACAGGTGGGGGGAATGAGCAGTTCTTC | CASRTGGGNEQFF
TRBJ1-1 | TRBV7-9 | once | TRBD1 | TGTGCCAGCAGCTCCCAGGACAGGTTAATCACTGAAGCTTTCTTT | CASSSQDRLITEAFF
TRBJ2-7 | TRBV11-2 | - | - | TGTGCCAGCAGCCGAGGGACTGGTGGGGGCTACGAGCAGTACTTC | CASSRGTGGGYEQYF
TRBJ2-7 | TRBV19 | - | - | TGTGCCAGTAGTATAGGGACACGAGGTCCCCACGAGCAGTACTTC | CASSIGTRGPHEQYF
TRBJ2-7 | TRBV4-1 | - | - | TGCGCCAGCAGCCAAGAGAACTCCTACGAGCAGTACTTC | CASSQENSYEQYF
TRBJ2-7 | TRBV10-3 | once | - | TGTGCCATCAGTGAGGGAGGCACTTACGAGCAGTACTTC | CAISEGGTYEQYF
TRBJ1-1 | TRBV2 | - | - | TGTGCCAGCAGTGAAGCGGGGACAAAACCGTGGGGCACTGAAGCTTTCTTT | CASSEAGTKPWGTEAFF
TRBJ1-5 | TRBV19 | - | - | TGTGCCAGTAGTATTTCAGGGGCCCCCAATCAGCCCCAGCATTTT | CASSISGAPNQPQHF
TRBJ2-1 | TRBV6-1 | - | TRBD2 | TGTGCCAGCAGTGAAGCGACTAGCGGGGGCAATGAGCAGTTCTTC | CASSEATSGGNEQFF
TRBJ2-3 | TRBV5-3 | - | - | TGTGCCAGAATAGGGAGGAGGGAGGCAGATACGCAGTATTTT | CARIGRREADTQYF
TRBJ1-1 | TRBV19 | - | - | TGTGCCAGTAGTCAGGGGACCGAAGCTTTCTTT | CASSQGTEAFF
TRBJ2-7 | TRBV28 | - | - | TGTGCCAGCAGTTTAGGGGGGATTTCCCACGAGCAGTACTTC | CASSLGGISHEQYF
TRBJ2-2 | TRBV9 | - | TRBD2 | TGTGCCAGCAGCGGGGCGACTAGCGGTAGCGGCGGGGAGCTGTTTTTT | CASSGATSGSGGELFF
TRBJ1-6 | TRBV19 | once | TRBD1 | TGTGCCAGTAGTTCCTCCGGGACAGGGGATTCACCCCTCCACTTT | CASSSSGTGDSPLHF